The 26 T cell receptor beta chains given below trace back to one sample, sequenced in a study of cytomegalovirus exposure and HLA in healthy donors (TCRdb year 2017). The library was made by the immunoSEQ multiplex PCR assay. Entries here come from immuneACCESS through TCRdb and include only in-frame sequences with V and J called. Some clones fail to appear in such tables; in the studies checked, an unresolved V gene covers under half of the shortfall, and the cause of the remainder is unknown. The sample has tens of thousands of clones on record, about 87% of them singletons. Of the sample, 3.8% is held by the ten largest clones. The sequencing input was PBMCs. The receptors here all came from a young woman in good health and CMV-seropositive.

This sequence joins TRBV4-2 and TRBJ2-1, with TRBD2 matching over 14 bases. V lost 1 base to trimming and J lost 4 bases; unmatched junction nucleotides: 0. The CDR3 spans 16 residues. Germline lookup yields CDR1 LGHNA and CDR2 YNFKEQ. The CDR3 sequence: CASSQGLAGGYNEQFF. The CDR3 DNA reads as TGTGCCAGCAGCCAAGGACTAGCGGGGGGGTACAATGAGCAGTTCTTC.

CDR3 bases: TGTGCCAGCAGCCGAAGCGGGACCCCGGGGAATGAGCAGTTCTTC. As protein: CASSRSGTPGNEQFF. V gene TRBV7-2 combines with J gene TRBJ2-1; TRBD2 matches 7 bases. The J segment lost 7 bases and the V segment lost 5 bases, leaving 11 bases of the junction unmatched. The CDR3 has 15 residues. Germline CDR1 and CDR2: SGHTA and FQGNSA.

Written as DNA, the CDR3 is TGTGCCTGGGGGGGACAGCCTGCCTACGAGCAGTACTTC. Translating it yields CAWGGQPAYEQYF. The chain links TRBV30 to TRBJ2-7; 7 bases map to TRBD1. Looked up from germline, CDR1 is GTSNPN and CDR2 is SVGIG (reference sequence). After removal of 5 bases from V and 2 bases from J, the junction contained 6 bases not matched to a gene. The CDR3 consists of 13 residues.

V gene TRBV4-2 combines with J gene TRBJ2-3; 11 bases fit TRBD2. Unmatched junction bases numbered 6, after V lost 3 bases and J lost 1 base. CDR1 LGHNA and CDR2 YNFKEQ come from the germline V gene. The CDR3 runs to 17 residues. CDR3 region: CASSQGLAVRGTDTQYF. CDR3 coding DNA: TGTGCCAGCAGCCAGGGACTAGCGGTTCGGGGCACAGATACGCAGTATTTT.

This clone was detected a few times. The rearrangement joins TRBV10-1 to TRBJ2-2; 8 nucleotides line up with TRBD2. The V gene's germline CDR1 is WNHNN and CDR2 SYGVQD (reference sequence). The length of the CDR3 is 14 residues. V lost 5 bases, J lost 3 bases, and 2 bases stayed unmatched. The DNA of the CDR3 is TGCGCCAGCAGTTCAGCGGGAGACACCGGGGAGCTGTTTTTT. It is translated as CASSSAGDTGELFF.

V is TRBV6-5 and J is TRBJ1-1; 10 bases are a match to TRBD1. V gave up 5 bases and J gave up 4 bases; unmatched junction bases: 7. The CDR3 runs to 15 residues. The germline gives CDR1 MNHEY, CDR2 SVGAGI. The CDR3 nucleotides read TGTGCCAGCAGTAATCGACAGGGGGCGGGCACTGAAGCTTTCTTT. Translating it yields CASSNRQGAGTEAFF.

V gene TRBV28 combines with J gene TRBJ1-5; D gene uncertain. The germline V gene has CDR1 MDHEN and CDR2 SYDVKM. This CDR3 has 14 amino acids. The V end was cut by 6 bases, the J end by 1 base, with 10 bases between. CDR3 loop: CASRLTQSNQPQHF. CDR3 DNA sequence: TGTGCCAGCAGACTTACACAGAGCAATCAGCCCCAGCATTTT.

The chain couples TRBV10-1 to TRBJ2-5, with 12 nucleotides matching TRBD2. Germline trimming cut 3 bases from V and 2 bases from J; bases unmatched to any gene: 7. CDR1 is WNHNN, CDR2 SYGVQD, per germline (reference sequence). The CDR3 is 17 amino acids. The CDR3 reads CASSEGRTSGTQETQYF. The CDR3 DNA reads TGCGCCAGCAGTGAAGGGAGGACTAGCGGGACTCAAGAGACCCAGTACTTC.

The CDR3 region is CASSSAGAGLAEAFF. The DNA of the CDR3 is TGTGCCAGTAGTTCCGCAGGGGCAGGACTGGCTGAAGCTTTCTTT. This chain uses TRBV19 with TRBJ1-1; possibly TRBD1 for D (6 bases). Trimming removed 5 bases at V and 6 bases at J, with 19 bases between. Germline CDR1 LNHDA, CDR2 SQIVND (reference sequence). The CDR3 is made up of 15 amino acids.

The rearrangement joins TRBV19 to TRBJ2-1; possibly TRBD2 for D (6 bases). The V end lost 7 bases, the J end lost 0 bases, and 22 bases lay between the germline ends. Germline assignment: CDR1 LNHDA and CDR2 SQIVND (reference sequence). This CDR3 is 18 amino acids long. The CDR3 sequence: CASTLTGTGASSYNEQFF. The CDR3 DNA follows: TGTGCCAGTACCCTAACCGGGACTGGGGCTAGCTCCTACAATGAGCAGTTCTTC.

The V gene is TRBV18, the J gene TRBJ2-7, with D unresolved. The CDR3 runs 11 residues. V gave up 1 base and J gave up 12 bases, with 10 bases separating them. Looked up from germline, CDR1 is KGHSH and CDR2 is LQKENI. The CDR3 loop reads CASSPRVTRYF. The CDR3 region has the DNA TGTGCCAGCTCACCACGAGTAACGCGGTACTTC.

The chain carries TRBV28 and TRBJ2-5; 7 nucleotides match TRBD2. The CDR3 is made up of 15 amino acids. V lost 7 bases, J lost 0 bases, and 8 bases stayed unmatched. CDR1 MDHEN and CDR2 SYDVKM come from the germline V gene. The CDR3 nucleotides are TGTGCCAGCACAACCTCGGGGGGTTACCAAGAGACCCAGTACTTC. Translating it yields CASTTSGGYQETQYF.

CDR3 loop: CASSLTGSYEQYF. CDR3 in DNA: TGCGCCAGCAGTTTAACAGGGTCTTACGAGCAGTACTTC. This chain uses TRBV5-1 with TRBJ2-7, with D tentatively TRBD1 (6 bases). This CDR3 has 13 residues. V lost 5 bases and J lost 4, with 13 bases in between. Germline loops: CDR1 SGHRS, CDR2 YFSETQ.

The chain uses TRBV19 and TRBJ2-1; D gene uncertain. This CDR3 is built from 16 residues. V lost 5 bases to trimming and J lost 0 bases, with 14 bases between them. Per germline, CDR1 LNHDA and CDR2 SQIVND (reference sequence). The CDR3 protein is CASSPLTPSSYNEQFF. CDR3 nucleotides: TGTGCCAGTAGTCCCTTGACTCCGAGCTCCTACAATGAGCAGTTCTTC.

The gene calls are TRBV28 and TRBJ2-3; D gene unclear. V was cut by 5 bases and J by 7 bases, with 16 bases left in between. This CDR3 spans 14 amino acids. Germline V gene data show CDR1 as MDHEN and CDR2 as SYDVKM. The CDR3 nucleotides are TGTGCCAGCAGTCTACGGCTGACGGGTCATACGCAGTATTTT. Protein sequence: CASSLRLTGHTQYF.

The V gene is TRBV6-1, the J gene TRBJ2-3; D is perhaps TRBD1 (5 bases). Germline assignment: CDR1 MNHNS and CDR2 SASEGT. Trimming stripped 3 bases from V and 10 bases from J, with 17 bases between. CDR3 size: 14 residues. Here the CDR3 reads CASSEGLYLVAQYF. In DNA, the CDR3 is TGTGCCAGCAGTGAGGGGCTCTACCTCGTAGCGCAGTATTTT.

The gene calls are TRBV9 and TRBJ2-7; TRBD1 might be the D (5 bases). Germline V gene sequence: CDR1 SGDLS, CDR2 YYNGEE. The CDR3 length is 14 residues. V gave up 0 bases and J gave up 4 bases, with 11 bases separating them. In nucleotides, the CDR3 is TGTGCCAGCAGCGTAGGGCAGGGTTATTACGAGCAGTACTTC. Protein: CASSVGQGYYEQYF.

The chain links TRBV21-1 to TRBJ2-7; no check of the table's D call, TRBD2, against the DNA was made. TRBV21-1 is a pseudogene. The CDR3 has 17 residues. CDR3: CASSKVEEAGGHYEQYF. For the CDR3, the DNA is TGTGCCAGCAGCAAAGTGGAGGAAGCGGGAGGTCACTACGAGCAGTACTTC.

J is TRBJ2-5 and V is TRBV7-6; TRBD1 might be the D (6 bases). Per germline, CDR1 SGHVS and CDR2 FNYEAQ. The CDR3 extends over 16 amino acids. The germline V and J ends were trimmed by 4 bases and 5 bases, with 20 bases remaining between them. The CDR3 is CASSYTGTRGGETQYF. In DNA form, the CDR3 reads TGTGCCAGCAGCTATACCGGGACACGGGGCGGTGAGACCCAGTACTTC.

The gene calls are TRBV7-6 and TRBJ2-1, with D maybe TRBD1 (6 bases). CDR3 length: 16 residues. The germline V gene has CDR1 SGHVS and CDR2 FNYEAQ. Trimming pared 5 bases from V and 0 bases from J, leaving 14 bases between. The CDR3 protein is CASSPRGAVSYNEQFF. The CDR3 nucleotides read TGTGCCAGCAGCCCCAGGGGCGCCGTCTCCTACAATGAGCAGTTCTTC.

J is TRBJ2-5 and V is TRBV21-1; TRBD2 is taken as the D call from the table, unchecked against the DNA. TRBV21-1 is assigned pseudogene status. There are 14 residues in the CDR3. CDR3 amino acids: CASSIDQRAETQYF. CDR3 sequence (DNA): TGTGCCAGCAGCATAGACCAGCGGGCAGAGACCCAGTACTTC.

The rearrangement links TRBV27 to TRBJ1-5; D is unclear. The CDR3 is made up of 14 amino acids. Trimming cost V 8 bases and J 2 bases, with 13 bases left between them. Germline V gene lookup returns CDR1 MNHEY and CDR2 SMNVEV (reference sequence). CDR3 sequence (DNA): TGTGCCAGCGCCCGGGGTGGGGGCAATCAGCCCCAGCATTTT. Its translation is CASARGGGNQPQHF.

This clone was observed a handful of times. J is TRBJ2-1 and V is TRBV7-2; TRBD2 matches 7 bases. Germline V CDR1 and CDR2: SGHTA, FQGNSA. With 6 bases clipped from V and 0 bases from J, the junction kept 5 bases outside the gene matches. The CDR3 is 15 residues long. As DNA, the CDR3 is TGTGCCAGCAGTTACGGGGGGACCTCCTACAATGAGCAGTTCTTC. It encodes CASSYGGTSYNEQFF.

This clone was picked up a small number of times. V usage is TRBV15 and J usage is TRBJ2-5, with a tentative D call TRBD1 (5 bases). V lost 4 bases and J lost 4, with 10 bases in between. This CDR3 spans 13 amino acids. Germline CDR1 is LNHNV and CDR2 is YYDKDF (reference sequence). The CDR3 nucleotides read TGTGCCACCAGCACCAGGGATGGAGAGACCCAGTACTTC. Translating gives CATSTRDGETQYF.

The gene calls are TRBV28 and TRBJ2-6, with a tentative D call TRBD2 (7 bases). CDR1 is MDHEN, CDR2 SYDVKM, per germline. The CDR3 is made up of 15 amino acids. V was clipped by 6 bases and J by 4 bases, with 13 bases between them. The CDR3 bases are TGTGCCAGCAGCAAGGGGGGGACCGGGGCCAACGTCCTGACTTTC. Its protein product is CASSKGGTGANVLTF. Looking up the rest from reference TRBV28 and TRBJ2-6 gives the full variable domain: DVKVTQSSRYLVKRTGEKVFLECVQDMDHENMFWYRQDPGLGLRLIYFSYDVKMKEKGDIPEGYSVSREKKERFSLILESASTNQTSMYLCASSKGGTGANVLTFGAGSRLTVL.

The J gene is TRBJ1-2, the V gene TRBV6-5, with D hard to call. CDR3 length: 16 amino acids. Trimming removed 0 bases from V and 0 bases from J, with 11 bases in between. The V gene's germline CDR1 is MNHEY and CDR2 SVGAGI. Written as DNA, the CDR3 is TGTGCCAGCAGTTACTCGATGTCTGCAGCTAACTATGGCTACACCTTC. Its protein product is CASSYSMSAANYGYTF.